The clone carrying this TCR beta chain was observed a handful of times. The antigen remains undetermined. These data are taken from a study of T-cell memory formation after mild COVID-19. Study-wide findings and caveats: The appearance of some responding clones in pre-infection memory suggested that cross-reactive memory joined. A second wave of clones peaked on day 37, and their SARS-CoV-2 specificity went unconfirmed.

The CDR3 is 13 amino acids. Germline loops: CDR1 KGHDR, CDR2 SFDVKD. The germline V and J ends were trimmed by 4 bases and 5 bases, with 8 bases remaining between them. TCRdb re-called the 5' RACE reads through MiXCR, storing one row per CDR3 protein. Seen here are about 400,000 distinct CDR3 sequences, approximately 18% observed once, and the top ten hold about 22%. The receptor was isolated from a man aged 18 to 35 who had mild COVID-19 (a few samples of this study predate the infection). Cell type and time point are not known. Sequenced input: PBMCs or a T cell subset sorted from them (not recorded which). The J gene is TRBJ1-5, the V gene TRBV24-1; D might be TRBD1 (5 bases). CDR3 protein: CATSDRADQPQHF. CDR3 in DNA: TGTGCCACCAGTGACAGGGCCGATCAGCCCCAGCATTTT.